This T cell receptor beta chain was documented in a study of cytomegalovirus exposure and HLA in healthy donors. The sample holds a few counts of this clone. The PCR contained 60 Vbeta and 13 Jbeta primers. Sequencing was performed with immunoSEQ multiplex PCR; in TCRdb, only in-frame clones are kept and a portion is missing. The table has around 110,000 clones, 79% seen once; the top ten hold approximately 4.5%. The study sampled nominally healthy donors, though unrecorded immune exposures were likely. The material sequenced was PBMCs. This receptor was identified in a man aged 30-40 years in good health and CMV-seropositive.

The CDR3 DNA reads TGTGCCAGCCTCCTCAGGGACACCGGGGAGCTGTTTTTT. Protein product: CASLLRDTGELFF. V usage is TRBV28 and J usage is TRBJ2-2; D possibly corresponds to TRBD1 (5 bases). CDR1 MDHEN and CDR2 SYDVKM come from the germline V gene. V was cut by 8 bases and J by 3 bases, with 10 bases left in between. This CDR3 has 13 residues.